This TCR beta chain was sequenced during a study of blood T cell repertoires in COVID-19. Overall study: T cells, B-cell-depleted T cells, or PBMCs provided the cDNA or gDNA that served as material.

V lost 5 bases and J lost 6; bases outside the gene matches: 11. The germline V gene has CDR1 MNHEY and CDR2 SVGEGT. The CDR3 runs 15 residues. Per the study methods: Reference gene primer amplification gave estimated nucleated cell counts. Sequencing used immunoSEQ multiplex PCR; TCRdb keeps in-frame clones, though not all of them. V and J calls and clone size come straight from that table; D and trimming were deduced from the DNA. The repertoire holds 120,000 or so clones, more than 60% seen once, with under 3% in the top ten. This receptor was identified in a man between 65 and 85 years old with acute or convalescent COVID-19. The chain is built from TRBV6-2 or TRBV6-3 and TRBJ2-7, with 9 bases lining up with TRBD1. Sequencing was performed on peripheral blood. The CDR3 coding sequence is TGTGCCAGCAGTCGCGCCGGGACAGGGTCGAGCGAGCAGTACTTC. It translates to CASSRAGTGSSEQYF.